The T cell receptor (beta chain) under discussion was sequenced for a study of human T cells and chemical hapten exposure. For the study at large: Variability of per-sample TCR yields stemmed mainly from small differences in pooled library volume.

TCRdb independently ran MiXCR on the RACE reads; one entry per CDR3 protein. The data contain roughly 120,000 distinct CDR3 sequences, 9.5% to 13% of them singletons. As for time point: patch test 1, 2 weeks after DPC sensitization. Treatment described: therapeutic diphenylcyclopropenone sensitization with weekly scalp DPC. Each patch test followed a blood draw. People who gave samples had alopecia, were 18 to 70 years old, and were suitable for DPC. This clonotype came up many times. Its antigen is still unknown. Study results and caveats: The donor cohort had alopecia, so its immune response may not match that of healthy people.

The clonotype originates from a woman aged 50 to 65 with alopecia areata. Some clones in this sample may be carry-over from other donors' samples. The material sequenced was whole blood, taken in connection with sensitization to the hapten diphenylcyclopropenone (DPC).

The CDR3 loop reads CASSLWATSPRDTGELFF. The DNA of the CDR3 is TGTGCCAGCAGCTTATGGGCGACATCTCCACGGGACACCGGGGAGCTGTTTTTT. The rearrangement uses TRBV7-6 and TRBJ2-2; D not certain. V dropped 2 bases and J dropped 3 bases, with 19 bases sitting between them. Germline CDR1 is SGHVS and CDR2 is FNYEAQ. This CDR3 spans 18 amino acids.